These T cell receptor beta chains were read from a single sample in a study of cytomegalovirus exposure and HLA in healthy donors. Some clones are missing from TCRdb's copy, which holds only in-frame ones; the method was immunoSEQ multiplex PCR. The sample includes roughly 150,000 clones, approximately 80% of them seen just once. Sequencing was done on a sample of PBMCs. The receptors shown here come from a woman between 40 and 55 years old in good health and CMV-seronegative. Each CDR3 is given with its conserved first and last residue. The D gene is left open where the match is weak. Clone size, where shown, is once, few, many, or a class for clones that have expanded.

TRBJ2-3,TRBV6-6,.,TRBD2,TGTGCCAGCAGTGAGACTAGCGGGGGCACAGATACGCAGTATTTT,CASSETSGGTDTQYF
TRBJ2-3,TRBV9,.,TRBD2,TGTGCCAGCAGCGCCATTTCTAGCGGGACTAGCACAGATACGCAGTATTTT,CASSAISSGTSTDTQYF
TRBJ1-5,TRBV19,.,TRBD1,TGTGCCAGTAGTATGGGACAGGGAGGAAGCGGAAATCAGCCCCAGCATTTT,CASSMGQGGSGNQPQHF
TRBJ2-5,TRBV30,.,.,TGTGCCTGGAGGCAGAAGGGACTAGAGACCCAGTACTTC,CAWRQKGLETQYF
TRBJ2-5,TRBV28,.,TRBD2,TGTGCCAGCCTCGGGACTAGCGCATACCAAGAGACCCAGTACTTC,CASLGTSAYQETQYF
TRBJ1-5,TRBV28,.,.,TGTGCCAGCAGTTTGACCAGGGTAGGGTCAAAGCCCCAGCATTTT,CASSLTRVGSKPQHF
TRBJ2-7,TRBV5-1,.,.,TGCGCCAGCAGCTTTACAGGGTCCTACGAGCAGTACTTC,CASSFTGSYEQYF
TRBJ2-3,TRBV5-6,.,TRBD2,TGTGCCAGCAGCTTCGGGGGACTAGTCTCAGATACGCAGTATTTT,CASSFGGLVSDTQYF
TRBJ1-6,TRBV7-2,.,.,TGTGCCAGCAGCTTTTCGGGAGGAGGTTCACCCCTCCACTTT,CASSFSGGGSPLHF
TRBJ2-7,TRBV13,.,.,TGTGCCAGCAGCTTATACGAGGGGGTCGAGCAGTACTTC,CASSLYEGVEQYF
TRBJ1-3,TRBV18,.,TRBD1,TGTGCCAGCTCACCGGGACAGGGAGCAGGAAACACCATATATTTT,CASSPGQGAGNTIYF
TRBJ2-1,TRBV4-3,.,.,TGCGCCAGCAGCCAAGAAAATCCGGGGGGCCCCTACAATGAGCAGTTCTTC,CASSQENPGGPYNEQFF
TRBJ2-6,TRBV5-1,.,TRBD2,TGCGCCAGCAGCCTGAGCGGGAGGGCCGCTGGGGCCAACGTCCTGACTTTC,CASSLSGRAAGANVLTF
TRBJ2-7,TRBV25-1,.,.,TGTGCCAGCAGTGAATACAGGTACGGCTACGAGCAGTACTTC,CASSEYRYGYEQYF
TRBJ2-3,TRBV5-1,few,.,TGCGCCAGCAGCTTGGCCTGGGCTAGCGTTACAGATACGCAGTATTTT,CASSLAWASVTDTQYF
TRBJ1-2,TRBV6-5,.,.,TGTGCCACTGAGACTATGGGCTGTGGCTACACCTTC,CATETMGCGYTF
TRBJ1-2,TRBV29-1,.,.,TGCAGCGTGAGAATTAGAGATCCTAACTATGGCTACACCTTC,CSVRIRDPNYGYTF
TRBJ2-5,TRBV18,.,.,TGTGCCAGCTCACCCCGGGGGCAAGAGACCCAGTACTTC,CASSPRGQETQYF
TRBJ1-1,TRBV7-8,.,.,TGTGCCAGCAGCTCCGGACAGATGAACACTGAAGCTTTCTTT,CASSSGQMNTEAFF
TRBJ2-7,TRBV18,.,TRBD2,TGTGCCAGCTCACCTAGCGGGAGGACCCACGAGCAGTACTTC,CASSPSGRTHEQYF
TRBJ2-7,TRBV2,few,.,TGTGCCAGCAGTCCCCGCGGTTACGAGCAGTACTTC,CASSPRGYEQYF
TRBJ2-7,TRBV4-3,.,TRBD1,TGCGCCAGCAGCCAAGACTTCACAGGGGGCTGGTACGAGCAGTACTTC,CASSQDFTGGWYEQYF
TRBJ1-3,TRBV7-3,.,TRBD1,TGTGCCAACGAGGGACAGGCAGGCCTCTTAGGAAACACCATATATTTT,CANEGQAGLLGNTIYF
TRBJ2-7,TRBV7-2,.,TRBD1,TGTGCCAGCAGCTTAGCCACAGGGGGCGGCGACGAGCAGTACTTC,CASSLATGGGDEQYF
TRBJ2-7,TRBV19,.,.,TGTGCCAGTAGTATTCGCAGGGGGGTCTACGAGCAGTACTTC,CASSIRRGVYEQYF
TRBJ1-3,TRBV14,.,.,TGTGCCAGCAGCCAAGTTCTAGGGGCTCGAGACACCATATATTTT,CASSQVLGARDTIYF
TRBJ1-6,TRBV9,.,.,TGTGCCAGCAGCGTAGTGGGCAGCCGGAATTCACCCCTCCACTTT,CASSVVGSRNSPLHF
TRBJ2-7,TRBV6-1,.,TRBD2,TGTGCCAGCAGCCAAGGACTAGCGGGAGGAGAGCAGTACTTC,CASSQGLAGGEQYF
TRBJ2-3,TRBV27,.,TRBD1,TGTGCCAGCGCCTCGGACAGGGGAGGCACAGATACGCAGTATTTT,CASASDRGGTDTQYF
TRBJ2-7,TRBV7-2,.,TRBD1,TGTGCCAGCAGCCCCTTCCCAAGGGGGCAGAGCTCCTACGAGCAGTACTTC,CASSPFPRGQSSYEQYF
TRBJ2-6,TRBV7-2,.,TRBD2,TGTGCCAGCAGCTTAGGGAGTAGCGGGGCTTCTGGGGCCAACGTCCTGACTTTC,CASSLGSSGASGANVLTF
TRBJ1-2,TRBV5-6,.,TRBD1,TGTGCCAGCAGCTTTACAGGGGGCGGAGGCTACACCTTC,CASSFTGGGGYTF
TRBJ2-7,TRBV28,.,.,TGTGCCAGCAGCTTGGGGGGACTTCAAGGCGAGCAGTACTTC,CASSLGGLQGEQYF
TRBJ2-7,TRBV29-1,.,.,TGCAGCGAAGATCGACAGGTCAACGAGCAGTACTTC,CSEDRQVNEQYF
TRBJ1-1,TRBV5-4,few,.,TGTGCCAGCAGCTTGACGAGGAACACTGAAGCTTTCTTT,CASSLTRNTEAFF
TRBJ2-4,TRBV6-5,.,TRBD2,TGTGCCAGCAGCCCGGGGGGGGCCAAAAACATTCAGTACTTC,CASSPGGAKNIQYF
TRBJ2-5,TRBV30,.,TRBD1,TGTGCCTGGAGGCCTCAGGACAGGGGTGGGACCCAGTACTTC,CAWRPQDRGGTQYF